The 29 T cell receptor beta chains below were found in one sample sequenced in a study of T cell responses to AZD1222 COVID-19 vaccine. This table comes from immunoSEQ multiplex PCR, and its TCRdb copy is limited to in-frame clones, with some not included. The sample shows tens of thousands of clones, roughly nine tenths of them seen only once. This sample comprised peripheral blood, obtained 28 days after the second AZD1222 dose. These TCRs come from an adult who received the AZD1222 COVID-19 vaccine.

The chain has TRBV5-4 and TRBJ1-4, with D unresolved. V was pared by 0 bases and J by 8 bases, with 11 bases between. The germline CDR1 and CDR2 sequences are SGHNT and YYREEE (reference sequence). The CDR3 length is 14 residues. The CDR3 spells CASSLAGLQEKLFF. DNA of the CDR3: TGTGCCAGCAGCTTGGCGGGTCTGCAAGAAAAACTGTTTTTT. The variable domain in full, with the rest retrieved from reference TRBV5-4 and TRBJ1-4, is ETGVTQSPTHLIKTRGQQVTLRCSSQSGHNTVSWYQQALGQGPQFIFQYYREEENGRGNFPPRFSGLQFPNYSSELNVNALELDDSALYLCASSLAGLQEKLFFGSGTQLSVL.

The rearrangement links TRBV5-1 to TRBJ1-3; D remains unclear. The V and J ends lost 5 bases and 0 bases respectively, with 9 bases between them. Germline assignment: CDR1 SGHRS and CDR2 YFSETQ. The CDR3 loop spans 14 amino acids. CDR3 sequence: CASSGQTSGNTIYF. The CDR3 DNA reads as TGCGCCAGCAGTGGCCAGACCTCTGGAAACACCATATATTTT. Supplemented by reference TRBV5-1 and TRBJ1-3, the full variable domain reads KAGVTQTPRYLIKTRGQQVTLSCSPISGHRSVSWYQQTPGQGLQFLFEYFSETQRNKGNFPGRFSGRQFSNSRSEMNVSTLELGDSALYLCASSGQTSGNTIYFGEGSWLTVV.

This clone was picked up a small number of times. The genes are TRBV18 and TRBJ1-5; no firm D call. The CDR3 is made up of 10 amino acids. The V gene's germline CDR1 is KGHSH and CDR2 LQKENI. Between the trimmed V and J ends, which lost 10 bases and 7 bases, there was a span of 8 bases. The CDR3 sequence is CAITRQPQHF. The CDR3 nucleotides read TGTGCCATTACCAGACAGCCCCAGCATTTT.

The chain carries TRBV4-1 and TRBJ1-5; D gene ambiguous. Germline V lookup: CDR1 MGHRA, CDR2 YSYEKL. V gave up 1 base and J gave up 0 bases, with 13 bases separating them. The CDR3 contains 17 residues. CDR3 amino acids: CASSQVVSGRSNQPQHF. The CDR3 nucleotides read TGCGCCAGCAGCCAAGTGGTGTCAGGCCGTAGCAATCAGCCCCAGCATTTT.

The chain links TRBV7-8 to TRBJ2-7; D ambiguous. Trimming pared 1 base from V and 6 bases from J, leaving 22 bases between. The length of the CDR3 is 17 residues. From germline, CDR1 is SGHVS and CDR2 FQNEAQ. The CDR3 loop reads CASSLGSLNGKEGEQYF. CDR3 coding DNA: TGTGCCAGCAGCTTAGGATCCCTGAATGGTAAGGAAGGCGAGCAGTACTTC.

This clone has just one count. This sequence joins TRBV5-6 and TRBJ2-7; maybe TRBD1 (5 bases). The V gene's germline CDR1 is SGHDT and CDR2 YYEEEE. The CDR3 is made up of 14 amino acids. The V end lost 2 bases, the J end lost 2 bases, and 11 bases lay between the germline ends. In DNA form, the CDR3 reads TGTGCCAGCAGCTTTGGTGACAGTCCCTACGAGCAGTACTTC. This translates into CASSFGDSPYEQYF.

J is TRBJ2-1 and V is TRBV3-1 (or the pseudogene TRBV3-2); possible D gene TRBD2, 6 bases. Trimming shortened V by 0 bases and J by 10 bases, and 16 bases separated the two germline ends. The CDR3 is made up of 15 amino acids. Germline V CDR1 and CDR2: LGHDT, YNNKEL (reference sequence). The chain's CDR3 is CASSQDAASEAEQFF. The CDR3 nucleotides are TGTGCCAGCAGCCAAGATGCGGCTAGCGAGGCCGAGCAGTTCTTC.

This chain connects TRBV20-1 to TRBJ2-2, with TRBD1 as a possible D gene (5 bases). Germline CDR1 and CDR2: DFQATT and SNEGSKA (reference sequence). Trimming took off 3 bases at V and 6 bases at J, with 8 bases between the two ends. The CDR3 has 12 amino acids. The CDR3 region has the DNA TGCAGTGCTAGTAAGGGGCCCGGGGAGCTGTTTTTT. Residues: CSASKGPGELFF.

This rearrangement joins TRBV25-1 to TRBJ1-1, with D maybe TRBD1 (6 bases). V lost 11 bases and J lost 4, with 17 bases in between. Per germline, CDR1 MGHDK and CDR2 SYGVNS. The CDR3 covers 13 residues. CDR3 loop: CASKRGVGTEAFF. In nucleotides, the CDR3 is TGTGCCTCAAAGAGGGGGGTTGGCACTGAAGCTTTCTTT.

Here the CDR3 reads CASSYSKDRGYEQYF. CDR3 coding DNA: TGTGCCAGCAGTTACTCGAAGGACAGGGGGTACGAGCAGTACTTC. The chain carries TRBV6-5 and TRBJ2-7; 10 bases align to TRBD1. V dropped 0 bases and J dropped 4; count of bases not matched to a gene: 3. This CDR3 comprises 15 residues. In germline, CDR1 is MNHEY, CDR2 SVGAGI.

V is TRBV29-1 and J is TRBJ1-1, with D unclear. The V end was cut by 3 bases, the J end by 0 bases, with 8 bases between. The CDR3 is 13 residues long. Germline V gives CDR1 SQVTM, CDR2 ANQGSEA. The CDR3: CSVESDMNTEAFF. The CDR3 bases are TGCAGCGTTGAGTCAGACATGAACACTGAAGCTTTCTTT.

The genes are TRBV6-2 or TRBV6-3 and TRBJ2-1; D is possibly TRBD1 (6 bases). The CDR3 has 16 amino acids. Trimming took off 5 bases at V and 3 bases at J, with 17 bases between the two ends. Germline V gene lookup returns CDR1 MNHEY and CDR2 SVGEGT. CDR3 loop: CASSTPGASFYNEQFF. In DNA, the CDR3 is TGTGCCAGCAGTACCCCAGGGGCAAGTTTCTACAATGAGCAGTTCTTC.

The chain couples TRBV12-3 or TRBV12-4 to TRBJ1-3; D gene uncertain. The V and J ends lost 7 bases and 0 bases respectively, with 7 bases between them. CDR3 size: 13 residues. CDR3 loop: CASIPNSGNTIYF. The CDR3 DNA sequence: TGTGCCAGCATTCCTAACTCTGGAAACACCATATATTTT.

The chain combines TRBV18 with TRBJ2-7; TRBD2 aligns across 9 bases. From germline, CDR1 is KGHSH and CDR2 LQKENI. After removal of 3 bases from V and 5 bases from J, the junction contained 5 bases not matched to a gene. CDR3 length: 14 amino acids. The CDR3 sequence: CASSPTGLADEQYF. CDR3 DNA: TGTGCCAGCTCACCTACGGGACTAGCCGACGAGCAGTACTTC.

The V call is TRBV5-6, the J call TRBJ2-4; D remains unclear. The germline gives CDR1 SGHDT, CDR2 YYEEEE. The CDR3 is 11 amino acids. Between the trimmed V and J ends, which lost 1 base and 5 bases, there was a span of 1 base. In DNA form, the CDR3 reads TGTGCCAGCAGCTTGCAAAACATTCAGTACTTC. This codes for CASSLQNIQYF.

The V call is TRBV27, the J call TRBJ1-6; D not certain. The CDR3 contains 13 residues. Trimming removed 6 bases from V and 6 bases from J, with 9 bases in between. Germline V gene sequence: CDR1 MNHEY, CDR2 SMNVEV (reference sequence). The CDR3 spells CASSHASNSPLHF. CDR3 sequence (DNA): TGTGCCAGCAGCCACGCCAGTAATTCACCCCTCCACTTT.

The V call is TRBV7-9, the J call TRBJ2-7; 9 nucleotides align to TRBD2. V shed 6 bases, J shed 4 bases, and the junction held 4 bases outside the gene matches. CDR3 length: 13 residues. Germline V gene sequence: CDR1 SEHNR, CDR2 FQNEAQ (reference sequence). CDR3 residues: CASRSSGTYEQYF. CDR3 DNA: TGTGCCAGCAGGTCTAGCGGGACTTACGAGCAGTACTTC.

The chain joins TRBV9 to TRBJ1-3, with a weak D call TRBD1 (6 bases). The CDR3 sequence is 16 residues long. From germline, CDR1 is SGDLS and CDR2 YYNGEE. V lost 3 bases, J lost 1 base, and 14 bases lay in between. CDR3 sequence reads: CASSDGGQGSGNTIYF. The CDR3 DNA follows: TGTGCCAGCAGCGACGGGGGTCAGGGGTCTGGAAACACCATATATTTT. The full variable domain, in which reference TRBV9 and TRBJ1-3 provide the parts outside the CDR3, is DSGVTQTPKHLITATGQRVTLRCSPRSGDLSVYWYQQSLDQGLQFLIQYYNGEERAKGNILERFSAQQFPDLHSELNLSSLELGDSALYFCASSDGGQGSGNTIYFGEGSWLTVV.

V gene TRBV25-1 combines with J gene TRBJ1-2; D possibly corresponds to TRBD1 (5 bases). This CDR3 comprises 17 residues. Germline loops: CDR1 MGHDK, CDR2 SYGVNS. The V and J ends lost 1 base and 4 bases respectively, with 19 bases between them. This chain's CDR3 is CASSELGWELGAYGYTF. CDR3 sequence (DNA): TGTGCCAGCAGTGAATTGGGTTGGGAACTTGGGGCCTATGGCTACACCTTC.

This chain uses TRBV30 with TRBJ1-5; 9 bases fit TRBD1. Per the germline V gene, CDR1 is GTSNPN and CDR2 is SVGIG (reference sequence). Unmatched junction bases numbered 6, after V lost 2 bases and J lost 7 bases. CDR3 length: 14 residues. CDR3 sequence reads: CAWSLGQGGQPQHF. In DNA form, the CDR3 reads TGTGCCTGGAGTCTGGGACAGGGAGGACAGCCCCAGCATTTT.

The gene calls are TRBV19 and TRBJ1-3; D remains ambiguous. The CDR3 runs 14 residues. V was shortened by 3 bases and J by 1 base, with 7 bases between the two germline ends. In germline, CDR1 is LNHDA, CDR2 SQIVND (reference sequence). CDR3 DNA sequence: TGTGCCAGTAGTATTGGTGGATCTGGAAACACCATATATTTT. The encoded protein is CASSIGGSGNTIYF.

The chain is built from TRBV28 and TRBJ1-1; 8 positions match TRBD1. V dropped 2 bases and J dropped 5; count of bases not matched to a gene: 7. CDR3 length: 15 amino acids. Germline CDR1 reads MDHEN; CDR2 reads SYDVKM. CDR3 sequence: CASSLVDRGRTEAFF. CDR3 bases: TGTGCCAGCAGTTTAGTCGACAGGGGCCGGACTGAAGCTTTCTTT.

This CDR3 reads CASSSRPSGAYEQYF. The CDR3 bases are TGTGCCAGCAGTTCCCGGCCCTCCGGAGCCTACGAGCAGTACTTC. V usage is TRBV6-2 or TRBV6-3 and J usage is TRBJ2-7; no definite D call. Germline-derived CDR1 and CDR2 are MNHEY and SVGEGT. The CDR3 runs 15 residues. V gave up 4 bases and J gave up 2 bases, with 15 bases separating them.

This chain links TRBV19 with TRBJ1-2; D is uncertain. Looked up from germline, CDR1 is LNHDA and CDR2 is SQIVND (reference sequence). This CDR3 is 14 amino acids long. The V gene lost 6 bases and the J gene lost 7 bases, with 18 bases spanning the gap. The CDR3 is CASSVAGASGGYTF. CDR3 DNA sequence: TGTGCCAGTAGCGTAGCAGGAGCCTCGGGTGGCTACACCTTC. The whole variable domain, filled in from reference TRBV19 and TRBJ1-2, reads DGGITQSPKYLFRKEGQNVTLSCEQNLNHDAMYWYRQDPGQGLRLIYYSQIVNDFQKGDIAEGYSVSREKKESFPLTVTSAQKNPTAFYLCASSVAGASGGYTFGSGTRLTVV.

This clone has at least ten counts. This sequence joins TRBV4-1 and TRBJ1-2; possibly TRBD1 for D (5 bases). Germline V gene lookup returns CDR1 MGHRA and CDR2 YSYEKL. The CDR3 runs to 14 residues. The V gene lost 3 bases and the J gene lost 8 bases, with 16 bases spanning the gap. Here the CDR3 reads CASSHGQGQGGYTF. The CDR3 DNA sequence: TGCGCCAGCAGCCATGGCCAGGGTCAAGGAGGCTACACCTTC.

The V and J genes are TRBV9 and TRBJ1-2; 10 nucleotides line up with TRBD1. This CDR3 has 15 residues. Losses at the gene ends were 1 base for V and 8 bases for J; bases not matched to a gene: 8. The germline V gene has CDR1 SGDLS and CDR2 YYNGEE. The CDR3 DNA reads as TGTGCCAGCAGCGTATCCGACAGGGGGCAATGGGGCTACACCTTC. This codes for CASSVSDRGQWGYTF.

Here the CDR3 DNA reads TGTGCCAGCAGTTTATACGACGAGCAGTACTTC. Its translation: CASSLYDEQYF. The gene calls are TRBV12-3 or TRBV12-4 and TRBJ2-7, with unresolved D. The CDR3 is 11 amino acids. V was pared by 2 bases and J by 5 bases, with 4 bases between.

The rearrangement joins TRBV2 to TRBJ1-6; D uncertain. V was trimmed by 5 bases and J by 8 bases, leaving 19 bases between them. The V gene's germline CDR1 is SNHLY and CDR2 FYNNEI. There are 16 residues in the CDR3. The CDR3 reads CASSPPGRRGDSPLHF. CDR3 nucleotides: TGTGCCAGCAGTCCTCCGGGCCGCCGGGGTGATTCACCCCTCCACTTT.

Written as DNA, the CDR3 is TGCGCCAGCAGCCGAATACAGGGGCCCTCGTCCTCCTACAATGAGCAGTTCTTC. It yields the protein CASSRIQGPSSSYNEQFF. V usage is TRBV4-1 and J usage is TRBJ2-1, with TRBD1 matching over 7 bases. The CDR3 is 18 amino acids. Per germline, CDR1 MGHRA and CDR2 YSYEKL. Trimming removed 4 bases from V and 0 bases from J; junction bases left unmatched: 12.